This entry concerns a single T cell receptor (beta chain). The source of the sample is a study of blood T cell repertoires in COVID-19. About the research overall: Sites across the United States, Italy and Spain contributed samples from acute and convalescent COVID-19. PBMCs, B-cell-depleted T cells, or T cells provided the cDNA or gDNA that made up the material.

How the authors handled the data: Amplifying reference gene primers gave estimates of nucleated cell counts. Sequencing was performed with immunoSEQ multiplex PCR; in TCRdb, only in-frame clones are kept and a portion is missing. V, J and clone size are taken as reported in that table, and D and trimming were inferred from the DNA itself. In the table there are about 480,000 clones, 89% of which are singletons. The CDR3 spans 15 residues. CDR1 and CDR2 from the germline V gene are MNHEY and SVGEGT. The V and J ends lost 2 bases and 2 bases respectively, with 13 bases between them. The receptor was derived from a man younger than 35 with COVID-19, enrolled during active disease. The sample taken for sequencing was peripheral blood. The chain recombines TRBV6-2 or TRBV6-3 with TRBJ2-7; D is perhaps TRBD2 (6 bases). CDR3 loop: CASSYRGLAPYEQYF. The CDR3 bases are TGTGCCAGCAGTTACCGGGGACTCGCCCCCTACGAGCAGTACTTC.